Shown below are 16 T cell receptor beta chains from a single sample sequenced in a study of T cell responses to AZD1222 COVID-19 vaccine. Sequenced by immunoSEQ multiplex PCR; TCRdb stores in-frame clones only, minus some. The sample has about 31,000 clones; roughly 90% are singletons. The sequencing here drew on peripheral blood, taken 28 days after the second AZD1222 dose. The receptors derive from an adult who received the AZD1222 COVID-19 vaccine.

The chain combines TRBV5-6 with TRBJ2-7; 8 bases are a match to TRBD1. CDR1 is SGHDT, CDR2 YYEEEE, per germline. This CDR3 has 13 amino acids. V shed 3 bases, J shed 7 bases, and the junction held 6 bases outside the gene matches. CDR3 nucleotide sequence: TGTGCCAGCAGCTCCAGGACAGGGCTGGAGCAGTACTTC. Its translation is CASSSRTGLEQYF.

This clone appeared once. The chain is built from TRBV3-1 (or the pseudogene TRBV3-2) and TRBJ2-1; 9 bases are shared with TRBD2. The germline V gene has CDR1 LGHDT and CDR2 YNNKEL (reference sequence). V was clipped by 1 base and J by 12 bases; unmatched bases: 4. The CDR3 covers 13 residues. The CDR3 DNA follows: TGTGCCAGCAGCCAAGGTGAGCGGGGGGCGCAGTTCTTC. Translation: CASSQGERGAQFF.

The chain uses TRBV21-1 and TRBJ2-5; TRBD1, the table's D call, was not compared with the DNA. TRBV21-1 is recorded as a pseudogene. The CDR3 covers 15 residues. The CDR3 DNA reads as TGTGCCAGCAGCAACCGGGACAGGGCCCTCGAGACCCAGTACTTC. This sequence encodes CASSNRDRALETQYF.

This chain links TRBV5-1 with TRBJ2-7; possible D gene TRBD2, 6 bases. With 1 base removed from V and 5 bases from J, the gap between germline ends came to 13 bases. This CDR3 has 14 residues. CDR1 SGHRS and CDR2 YFSETQ come from the germline V gene. DNA for the CDR3: TGCGCCAGCAGCTTGCTCGATGGAGGGAACGAGCAGTACTTC. Protein: CASSLLDGGNEQYF.

V is TRBV15 and J is TRBJ1-2, with D hard to call. There are 15 residues in the CDR3. Germline lookup yields CDR1 LNHNV and CDR2 YYDKDF (reference sequence). V lost 0 bases and J 10 bases, leaving 18 bases between the germline ends. CDR3 sequence reads: CATSRDPAGPLDYTF. The DNA for the CDR3 is TGTGCCACCAGCAGAGACCCCGCAGGCCCCTTGGACTACACCTTC.

The chain joins TRBV7-2 to TRBJ1-4, with 8 nucleotides matching TRBD1. V lost 5 bases, J lost 3 bases, and 8 bases stayed unmatched. The CDR3 loop spans 16 amino acids. The germline gives CDR1 SGHTA, CDR2 FQGNSA. The CDR3 DNA sequence: TGTGCCAGCAGCCGTACAGGGGGTATTTCTAATGAAAAACTGTTTTTT. As protein: CASSRTGGISNEKLFF.

The rearrangement uses TRBV6-1 and TRBJ1-2; 8 nucleotides agree with TRBD1. Germline loops: CDR1 MNHNS, CDR2 SASEGT. This CDR3 spans 14 amino acids. The V and J ends lost 1 base and 6 bases, in that order; junction bases with no gene match: 4. CDR3 DNA: TGTGCCAGCAGTGAAGGCAGGGGGCCGGATGGCTACACCTTC. This gives the protein CASSEGRGPDGYTF.

The CDR3 loop reads CASSPFGTGDRYTF. The CDR3 bases are TGTGCCAGCTCACCCTTTGGGACAGGGGATCGCTACACCTTC. The V and J genes are TRBV18 and TRBJ1-2, with TRBD1 matching over 10 bases. This CDR3 region has 14 residues. The ends lost 3 bases at V and 9 bases at J; junction bases unmatched: 7. Germline V gene data show CDR1 as KGHSH and CDR2 as LQKENI.

V is TRBV14 and J is TRBJ1-2; D call uncertain. Trimming cost V 0 bases and J 12 bases, with 14 bases left between them. Germline V lookup: CDR1 SGHDN, CDR2 FVKESK. CDR3 length: 13 amino acids. CDR3 amino acids: CASSQDLRGQHTF. The CDR3 DNA is TGTGCCAGCAGCCAAGATCTGAGAGGGCAGCACACCTTC.

The chain joins TRBV9 to TRBJ1-2; no firm D call. With 0 bases removed from V and 6 bases from J, the gap between germline ends came to 24 bases. The CDR3 runs to 18 residues. Germline CDR1 SGDLS, CDR2 YYNGEE. CDR3 loop: CASSVASLVLAGGDGYTF. In DNA, the CDR3 is TGTGCCAGCAGCGTAGCATCCCTCGTGTTAGCAGGCGGAGATGGCTACACCTTC.

The CDR3 spells CASSLGHFSSYEQYF. Written as DNA, the CDR3 is TGTGCCAGCAGTCTAGGACACTTTTCTTCCTACGAGCAGTACTTC. The J gene is TRBJ2-7, the V gene TRBV6-5, with D possibly TRBD1 on 5 matching bases. The V end was cut by 5 bases, the J end by 1 base, with 15 bases between. Germline V gene lookup returns CDR1 MNHEY and CDR2 SVGAGI. This CDR3 has 15 residues.

This clone came up a few times. The chain combines TRBV6-2 or TRBV6-3 with TRBJ1-5; TRBD1 aligns across 7 bases. The junction had 9 bases not matched to a gene; V was cut back by 4 bases and J by 0 bases. Per germline, CDR1 MNHEY and CDR2 SVGEGT. The CDR3 runs to 17 residues. The CDR3 loop reads CASSSYRGSGSNQPQHF. For the CDR3, the DNA is TGTGCCAGCAGTTCTTACAGGGGTAGTGGTAGCAATCAGCCCCAGCATTTT.

This clone showed up just once. V and J are TRBV7-8 and TRBJ1-5; 10 nucleotides align to TRBD1. Germline V CDR1 and CDR2: SGHVS, FQNEAQ. V shed 4 bases and J 2 bases; nucleotides not matched to a gene: 8. The CDR3 is made up of 17 amino acids. CDR3 in amino acids: CASSWDRGATGNQPQHF. CDR3 bases: TGTGCCAGCAGCTGGGACAGGGGAGCCACGGGCAATCAGCCCCAGCATTTT.

The V gene is TRBV6-6, the J gene TRBJ2-5; TRBD1 agrees at 7 bases. Germline CDR1 is MNHNY and CDR2 is SVGAGI (reference sequence). The CDR3 totals 15 residues. V was clipped by 4 bases and J by 4 bases; unmatched bases: 9. CDR3 sequence (DNA): TGTGCCAGCAGTTCCCCTGACAGGGTGGGAGAGACCCAGTACTTC. It translates to CASSSPDRVGETQYF.

The CDR3 spells CASTDRVRASGANVLTF. The CDR3, as DNA: TGTGCCAGCACCGACAGGGTGAGGGCCTCTGGGGCCAACGTCCTGACTTTC. This rearrangement joins TRBV5-5 to TRBJ2-6; TRBD1 aligns across 7 bases. CDR1 is SGHKS, CDR2 YYEKEE, per germline (reference sequence). The ends lost 6 bases at V and 0 bases at J; junction bases unmatched: 9. The CDR3 has 17 amino acids. Full variable domain (remainder filled in from reference TRBV5-5 and TRBJ2-6): DAGVTQSPTHLIKTRGQQVTLRCSPISGHKSVSWYQQVLGQGPQFIFQYYEKEERGRGNFPDRFSARQFPNYSSELNVNALLLGDSALYLCASTDRVRASGANVLTFGAGSRLTVL.

The chain is built from TRBV11-1 and TRBJ2-3; 9 positions match TRBD2. Trimming removed 1 base from V and 2 bases from J; junction bases left unmatched: 4. Germline values: CDR1 SGHAT, CDR2 FQDESV (reference sequence). The CDR3 is 16 amino acids. The CDR3 DNA follows: TGTGCCAGCAGCTTAGACCTAGCGGGGCTCACAGATACGCAGTATTTT. It specifies CASSLDLAGLTDTQYF.